A single sample gave rise to the 6 T cell receptor beta chains below, sequenced in a study of T cells in Graves' hyperthyroidism and ophthalmopathy. What was amplified from RNA transcripts were TCR beta CDR3 regions. First-round RT-PCR of the TCR CDR3 relied on the HTBI primer set. One entry per CDR3 protein, called by TCRdb with MiXCR from the multiplex PCR reads. The sample has 650,000 to 800,000 distinct CDR3 sequences, 45% seen once; the top ten hold roughly 7.2%. The sequenced sample consisted of peripheral blood or thyroid tissue (not recorded which). The receptor source for this set is an adult man with Graves' disease, either hyperthyroidism or ophthalmopathy (not recorded which).

To note about this clonotype: A clone one base away is much larger, so this may be a read error. This rearrangement joins TRBV12-3 or TRBV12-4 to TRBJ1-4; D gene uncertain. This CDR3 spans 11 amino acids. V was shortened by 4 bases and J by 10 bases, with 7 bases between the two germline ends. CDR3 residues: CASSCRGKLFF. DNA for the CDR3: TGTGCCAGCAGTTGCCGGGGAAAACTGTTTTTT.

This clonotype was seen once. V is TRBV5-1 and J is TRBJ1-1; the D gene is possibly TRBD1 (6 bases). This CDR3 has 14 amino acids. Trimming pared 0 bases from V and 8 bases from J, leaving 14 bases between. CDR1 and CDR2 from the germline V gene are SGHRS and YFSETQ. The CDR3 bases are TGCGCCAGCAGCTTGGCCAAAGGGGGGCGCGAAGCTTTCTTT. Amino acids: CASSLAKGGREAFF. Complete variable domain (other parts from reference TRBV5-1 and TRBJ1-1): KAGVTQTPRYLIKTRGQQVTLSCSPISGHRSVSWYQQTPGQGLQFLFEYFSETQRNKGNFPGRFSGRQFSNSRSEMNVSTLELGDSALYLCASSLAKGGREAFFGQGTRLTVV.

This clonotype appeared a single time. A much larger clone sits a single nucleotide away, making a read error possible. The DNA for the CDR3 is TGTGCCAGCAGCGCCCCTGTGGGGGGTCAGCCCCAGCATTTT. Residues: CASSAPVGGQPQHF. The V call is TRBV2, the J call TRBJ1-5; weak D call: TRBD1 (5 bases). The CDR3 length is 14 residues. V was cut by 6 bases and J by 6 bases, with 15 bases left in between. Germline CDR1 and CDR2: SNHLY and FYNNEI.

In its sample, this clonotype was seen many times. The V call is TRBV7-9, the J call TRBJ1-5; D remains ambiguous. Trimming took off 4 bases at V and 6 bases at J, with 16 bases between the two ends. This CDR3 spans 15 amino acids. CDR1 is SEHNR and CDR2 is FQNEAQ in the germline V gene (reference sequence). CDR3 sequence reads: CASSSSRGPGQPQHF. In DNA form, the CDR3 reads TGTGCCAGCAGCTCATCCCGAGGCCCGGGTCAGCCCCAGCATTTT.

The chain has TRBV2 and TRBJ2-7; D is unresolved. The CDR3 length is 13 residues. Germline assignment: CDR1 SNHLY and CDR2 FYNNEI. Trimming took off 6 bases at V and 3 bases at J, with 12 bases between the two ends. CDR3 nucleotides: TGTGCCAGCAGAGACAAGGGAAACTACGAGCAGTACTTC. Its translation is CASRDKGNYEQYF.

The rearrangement links TRBV6-5 to TRBJ2-7; no clear D gene. Trimming left V 5 bases short and J 5 bases short, with 13 bases between. The CDR3 covers 13 residues. Germline V gives CDR1 MNHEY, CDR2 SVGAGI. CDR3 nucleotide sequence: TGTGCCAGCAGTGAAAGCCAGCCGGACGAGCAGTACTTC. It translates to CASSESQPDEQYF.